The table lists the clone carrying this T cell receptor (beta chain) with a count of one. This CDR3 comprises 14 residues. Per germline, CDR1 SEHNR and CDR2 FQNEAQ (reference sequence). Trimming left V 5 bases short and J 8 bases short, with 16 bases between. The data stem from a study of sequential checkpoint blockade in melanoma. Study in general: Patients were randomized 1:1 to nivolumab-then-ipilimumab or ipilimumab-then-nivolumab first-line.

Treatment defined: randomized to nivolumab then ipilimumab (arm A) or the reverse (arm B). From thawed PBMCs, live CD3+CD8+ cells negative for CD19 and CD56 were sorted. Generated by immunoSEQ multiplex PCR, the TCRdb table keeps only in-frame clones and is missing some. The table has about 18,000 clones, around 70% seen once. The chain carries TRBV7-9 and TRBJ1-3; a weak D match, TRBD1 (5 bases). The specimen comprised CD8+ T cells sorted from blood (inferred from file names), sampled from a patient given nivolumab and ipilimumab in sequence. The sequence was obtained from a human donor with melanoma. The DNA of the CDR3 is TGTGCCAGCAGCCTAACGGGGGGGGTAGACACCATATATTTT. Its translation is CASSLTGGVDTIYF.